Included here is one T cell receptor (beta chain) sequence, with context. No antigen is known for it. No much larger clone is present one base from it, and per-base qualities are unavailable. This sample was taken from a study of blood T cell repertoires in COVID-19 (dated by TCRdb to about 2020). Regarding the study in general: The collaborator samples originated in the United States, Italy and Spain and spanned the acute and convalescent phases of COVID-19. The material from the prospective study consisted of cDNA or gDNA derived from T cells, B-cell-depleted T cells, or PBMCs. Deeply sampled blood TCRbeta repertoires from subjects exposed to, actively infected with, or recovered from COVID-19 were included in the dataset. The repertoires were made available in a free public database intended to serve as a resource for research on the immune response to SARS-CoV-2. Samples came from the ongoing ImmuneRACE study (first 160 participants) plus 1,254 subjects from 6 global collaborators. A de-identified subject ID, COVID-19 status, age in years and sex were almost always included in the sample metadata. Where available, HLA class I and class II types were taken from metadata supplied by the sample provider and were not determined by assay-based typing. The investigation overall reported the following: How much clinical and demographic metadata was included differed by source and by participant, and the metadata was provided uncurated.

TCRbeta CDR3 regions were amplified from genomic DNA by means of the immunoSEQ Assay, a bias-controlled multiplex PCR. The source study handled its data this way. The number of nucleated cells in each sample was estimated by amplification of reference gene primers within the assay. Sequence reads were collapsed and filtered to measure the absolute abundance of every unique TCRbeta CDR3 rearrangement. For each sample, productive Simpson clonality was calculated as the square root of Simpson's diversity index across productive rearrangements. The table was pulled from immuneACCESS by TCRdb, which kept in-frame rearrangements only. Such tables lose some clones; where checked, under half of the loss comes from unresolved V genes, and the rest has no known cause. That table is the source of V, J and clone size, and D and trimming were worked out from the DNA. Present in this sample are over 85,000 clones, 87% of which were seen just once. The ten largest clones capture 0.85% to 1.3% of the sample.

The collaborating institutions used their own protocols to collect whole blood in K2EDTA tubes. For TCRbeta analysis, collaborators shipped samples in one of three forms: frozen whole blood, isolated PBMCs, or DNA extracted from either of those sample types. The cysteine opens and the phenylalanine closes a CDR3 of 15 amino acids. The entry retains the CDR3 DNA only, 45 bases that are in frame from base 1. Germline trimming: 5 bases from V, 5 bases from J; junction bases outside gene matches: 8. Reading the germline V gene (reference sequence) gives CDR1 MNHEY and CDR2 SMNVEV. Sequenced input: peripheral blood. The sequence was collected from a human donor in a cohort sampled during active COVID-19. The chain is assembled from TRBV27 and TRBJ2-5; 10 middle bases align to TRBD2. The CDR3 loop reads CASSAYLAGVETQYF. The nucleotides read TGTGCCAGCAGTGCCTACCTAGCGGGAGTGGAGACCCAGTACTTC.